This T cell receptor (beta chain) was recorded in a study of blood T cell repertoires in COVID-19 (dated by TCRdb to about 2020). Looking at the study overall: The collaborator samples originated in the United States, Italy and Spain and spanned the acute and convalescent phases of COVID-19. The samples were drawn from the first 160 participants of the ongoing ImmuneRACE study and from over a thousand subjects provided by 6 global collaborators. Where HLA class I and class II types were available, the types were taken from metadata supplied by the sample provider, not from assay-based typing. Subjects who had been exposed to COVID-19, were actively infected with it, or had recovered from it provided the deeply sampled blood TCRbeta repertoires that made up the dataset. The repertoires were made available in a free public database intended to serve as a resource for research on the immune response to SARS-CoV-2. The material from the prospective study consisted of cDNA or gDNA derived from T cells, B-cell-depleted T cells, or PBMCs. Nearly every sample came with metadata listing a de-identified subject ID, COVID-19 status, age in years and sex.

Collaborating institutions collected whole blood in K2EDTA tubes following their own protocols. Collaborator samples were shipped for TCRbeta analysis as frozen whole blood, isolated PBMCs, or DNA extracted from either sample type. The immunoSEQ Assay, a bias-controlled multiplex PCR, was used to amplify TCRbeta CDR3 regions from genomic DNA. The published analysis was carried out like this. Within the assay, amplification of reference gene primers was used to estimate how many nucleated cells each sample contained. Sequence reads were collapsed and filtered to measure the absolute abundance of every unique TCRbeta CDR3 rearrangement. For each sample, productive Simpson clonality was calculated by taking the square root of Simpson's diversity index across productive rearrangements. Entries here come from immuneACCESS through TCRdb and include only in-frame sequences with V and J called. Some clones fail to appear in such tables; in the studies checked, an unresolved V gene covers under half of the shortfall, and the cause of the remainder is unknown. The DNA was the basis for D and trimming; V, J and clone size are from that table. The sample table shows 80,000 to 90,000 clones, and roughly four fifths are seen once. The ten top clones hold approximately 2% of the sample.

Broad study findings and their caveats: Clinical and demographic metadata were provided uncurated, with the amount varying by source and participant.

Of note for this clone: What antigen it recognizes has not been identified. The sample holds no much larger clone one base away, and base qualities are not on file.

From the cysteine through the phenylalanine, the CDR3 covers 14 amino acids. The read is trimmed to its CDR3 DNA, 42 bases read in frame from base 1. CDR1 and CDR2 are drawn from the germline V gene: SGHTA, FQGNSA. Deletion took 0 bases off V and 5 bases off J, with a span of 8 bases between the germline ends. Sequenced material: peripheral blood. The source of this sequence is a woman between 65 and 79 years old with acute or convalescent COVID-19. The sequence links TRBV7-2 to TRBJ1-5, with no confidently assigned D gene. At the DNA level, the sequence is TGTGCCAGCAGCTTAGCGGGCCCAGATCAGCCCCAGCATTTT. The translation is CASSLAGPDQPQHF.